A selection of T cell receptor beta chains follows, all from one sample in a study of CD8 T cells in ankylosing spondylitis. TCRdb independently ran MiXCR on the 5' RACE reads; one entry per CDR3 protein. The repertoire holds approximately 400,000 distinct CDR3 sequences, with approximately 26% as singletons. The sequencing input was blood, either unsorted or a sorted T cell fraction (not recorded which). All receptors derive from a male donor with ankylosing spondylitis. Both conserved end residues are part of each CDR3. Fields, in order: J gene, D gene, clone size, V gene, CDR3 DNA, CDR3 protein. The D gene is left open where the match is weak. Rows may omit the clone size; those that give it use once, few, many or a size class.

>TRBJ2-2|-|-|TRBV20-1
TGCAGTGCTACCGCCGGGACTAACACCGGGGAGCTGTTTTTT
CSATAGTNTGELFF
>TRBJ1-1|TRBD1|once|TRBV24-1
TGTGCCACCAGTGCCTACGGGACAGGGGCTGAAGCTTTCTTT
CATSAYGTGAEAFF
>TRBJ1-2|-|many|TRBV7-8
TGTGCCAGCAGCTTAGCGGGGGGGGAAGTAGGCTATGGCTACACCTTC
CASSLAGGEVGYGYTF
>TRBJ2-2|TRBD2|few|TRBV12-3/TRBV12-4
TGTGCCAGCAGAGGCGGGACTAGCGAACGAGACACCGGGGAGCTGTTTTTT
CASRGGTSERDTGELFF
>TRBJ1-5|-|-|TRBV10-3
TGTGCCATCAGTGCAGCGGGGAATAGCAATCAGCCCCAGCATTTT
CAISAAGNSNQPQHF
>TRBJ2-1|-|once|TRBV5-1
TGCGCCAGCAGCTTCCTCGGGGCCGCGGGCGATGAGCAGTTCTTC
CASSFLGAAGDEQFF
>TRBJ2-1|-|few|TRBV7-9
TGTGCCAGCAGACCGGACGATACCTACAATGAGCAGTTCTTC
CASRPDDTYNEQFF
>TRBJ2-1|-|-|TRBV20-1
TGCAGTGCTAGACGACTTCGTGAGCAGTTCTTC
CSARRLREQFF
>TRBJ2-3|TRBD2|-|TRBV24-1
TGTGCCACCAGTGACTCCGCGGCGGGAGGTGCAGATACGCAGTATTTT
CATSDSAAGGADTQYF
>TRBJ2-1|TRBD2|few|TRBV10-3
TGTGCCATCAGAAGGACTAGCGGGAGTCTAAATGAGCAGTTCTTC
CAIRRTSGSLNEQFF
>TRBJ2-1|TRBD2|few|TRBV4-1
TGCGCCAGCAGCCAATGGGAAGGGGCGGGAGGGTACAATGAGCAGTTCTTC
CASSQWEGAGGYNEQFF